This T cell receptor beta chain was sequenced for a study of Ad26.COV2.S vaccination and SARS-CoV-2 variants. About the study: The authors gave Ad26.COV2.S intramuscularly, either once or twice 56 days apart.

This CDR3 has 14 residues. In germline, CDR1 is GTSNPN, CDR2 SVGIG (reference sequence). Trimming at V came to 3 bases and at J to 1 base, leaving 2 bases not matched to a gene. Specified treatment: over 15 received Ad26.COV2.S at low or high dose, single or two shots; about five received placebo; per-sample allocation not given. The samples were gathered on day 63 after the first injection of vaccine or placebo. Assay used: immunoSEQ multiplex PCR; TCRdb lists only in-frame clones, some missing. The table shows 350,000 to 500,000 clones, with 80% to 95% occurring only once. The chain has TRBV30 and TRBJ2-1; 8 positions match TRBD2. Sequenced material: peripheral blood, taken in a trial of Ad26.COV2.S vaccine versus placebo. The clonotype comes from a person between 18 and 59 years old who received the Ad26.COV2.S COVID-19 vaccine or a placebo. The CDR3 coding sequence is TGTGCCTGGAGGCGGGGGGTTTCCTACAATGAGCAGTTCTTC. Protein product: CAWRRGVSYNEQFF.